The clone carrying this TCR beta chain showed up just a few times. The table came from immunoSEQ multiplex PCR; TCRdb's copy has only in-frame clones and leaves some out. The data hold tens of thousands of clones, with 85% to 90% observed a single time. The data stem from a study of glioma-infiltrating T cells after dendritic cell vaccination. Germline V CDR1 and CDR2: MRHNA, SNTAGT. The CDR3 spans 17 residues. V was clipped by 3 bases and J by 4 bases, with 19 bases between them. This TCR came from a human donor with glioblastoma. V is TRBV6-4 and J is TRBJ2-1; D perhaps matches TRBD2 (7 bases). The material was blood, obtained before dendritic cell vaccination. CDR3 nucleotides: TGTGCCAGCAGTGAGAGGTTCGGGGGGCGCGGGTACAATGAGCAGTTCTTC. This encodes CASSERFGGRGYNEQFF.